This TCR beta chain stems from a study of spatial heterogeneity in lung cancer. On each TCR cDNA molecule, a unique molecular identifier was present. Via MiXCR, TCRdb re-called the 5' RACE reads, giving one row per CDR3 protein. The sample yields about 1,400 distinct CDR3 sequences, around 45% seen once. The CDR3 runs 15 residues. Between the trimmed V and J ends, which lost 4 bases and 6 bases, there was a span of 18 bases. Per the germline V gene, CDR1 is SGHDN and CDR2 is FVKESK. This sample's time point: sample taken at primary tumor resection. Extraction of whole RNA from tumor, nontumor lung or frozen PBMC preceded unsorted sequencing. Samples came from 72 TRACERx patients with untreated early-stage lung cancer.

V gene TRBV14 combines with J gene TRBJ1-2; D is unclear. The source was PBMCs, collected at surgery. This clonotype originated in a female donor with early-stage non-small cell lung cancer. This CDR3 reads CASSPRRHTVDGYTF. CDR3 coding DNA: TGTGCCAGCAGCCCAAGGAGGCATACAGTGGATGGCTACACCTTC.